The 29 T cell receptor beta chains below all came from one sample that was sequenced in a study of regulatory T cells. The primer mix had 52 TRBV and 13 TRBJ primers. Profiled with immunoSEQ multiplex PCR; TCRdb holds only in-frame clones, not every one. The sample consists of 9,000 to 10,000 clones, about 80% of them appearing once. Sample: CD8+ T cells sorted from blood. Source of these receptors: a person aged 18-29 years with CD3G deficiency.

This clone was observed once. This rearrangement joins TRBV7-9 to TRBJ2-7, with TRBD1 matching 9 bases. Germline CDR1 and CDR2: SEHNR and FQNEAQ (reference sequence). J lost 3 bases, V lost 4 bases, and 10 bases had no gene match. This CDR3 is 16 amino acids long. CDR3 region: CASSSRTGALGYEQYF. CDR3 nucleotides: TGTGCCAGCAGCTCTCGGACAGGGGCGCTGGGCTACGAGCAGTACTTC.

This chain links TRBV6-1 with TRBJ1-2; D is uncertain. The V and J ends lost 3 bases and 6 bases respectively, with 11 bases between them. This CDR3 has 13 residues. Germline lookup yields CDR1 MNHNS and CDR2 SASEGT. CDR3: CASSEKGPHGYTF. For the CDR3, the DNA is TGTGCCAGCAGTGAGAAAGGACCACATGGCTACACCTTC.

The chain recombines TRBV7-9 with TRBJ2-3; TRBD1 is a possible D gene (5 bases). Trimming stripped 5 bases from V and 6 bases from J, with 18 bases between. Germline lookup yields CDR1 SEHNR and CDR2 FQNEAQ (reference sequence). The CDR3 has 15 residues. The DNA of the CDR3 is TGTGCCAGCAGCCCCATTGTCAGGGTCGGGGATACGCAGTATTTT. Its translation is CASSPIVRVGDTQYF.

CDR3 region: CASSFSTGEQYF. Written as DNA, the CDR3 is TGTGCCAGCAGTTTCTCCACCGGGGAGCAGTACTTC. The rearrangement uses TRBV28 and TRBJ2-7; the D is unclear. CDR1 and CDR2 from the germline V gene are MDHEN and SYDVKM. V was shortened by 3 bases and J by 7 bases, with 10 bases between the two germline ends. The CDR3 has 12 residues. Filled out from reference TRBV28 and TRBJ2-7, the complete variable domain reads DVKVTQSSRYLVKRTGEKVFLECVQDMDHENMFWYRQDPGLGLRLIYFSYDVKMKEKGDIPEGYSVSREKKERFSLILESASTNQTSMYLCASSFSTGEQYFGPGTRLTVT.

The chain links TRBV6-1 to TRBJ2-7; weak D call: TRBD2 (5 bases). The CDR3 spans 15 residues. Trimming left V 6 bases short and J 1 base short, with 16 bases between. Germline V gene data show CDR1 as MNHNS and CDR2 as SASEGT. DNA for the CDR3: TGTGCCAGCAGCGATAACCCGGGAACGTCCTACGAGCAGTACTTC. The encoded protein is CASSDNPGTSYEQYF.

This clone came up once. CDR3 bases: TGCGCCAGCAGTGAGCTCTTCGACAGGGGGGAGCTGTTTTTT. This gives the protein CASSELFDRGELFF. The chain couples TRBV10-2 to TRBJ2-2; D is perhaps TRBD1 (6 bases). This CDR3 spans 14 amino acids. Looked up from germline, CDR1 is WSHSY and CDR2 is SAAADI. Trimming shortened V by 2 bases and J by 8 bases, and 12 bases separated the two germline ends.

The chain combines TRBV11-2 with TRBJ2-1; D gene unclear. V dropped 4 bases and J dropped 8 bases, with 6 bases sitting between them. The CDR3 has 11 amino acids. Germline V lookup: CDR1 SGHAT, CDR2 FQNNGV. The CDR3 sequence: CASSSLDEQFF. In DNA form, the CDR3 reads TGTGCCAGCAGCTCCCTTGATGAGCAGTTCTTC.

This clone was observed a single time. The chain uses TRBV11-2 and TRBJ2-3; the D call may be TRBD1 or TRBD2 (5 bases each). The V gene lost 1 base and the J gene lost 2 bases, with 19 bases spanning the gap. CDR3 length: 18 amino acids. In germline, CDR1 is SGHAT, CDR2 FQNNGV. The CDR3 sequence: CASSLGGTDLLATDTQYF. CDR3 DNA: TGTGCCAGCAGCTTAGGGGGGACCGATCTACTCGCCACAGATACGCAGTATTTT.

This chain connects TRBV19 to TRBJ1-2; 8 bases align to TRBD1. The germline V gene encodes CDR1 LNHDA and CDR2 SQIVND (reference sequence). The CDR3 has 13 amino acids. With V trimmed by 5 bases and J by 7 bases, 6 bases remained unmatched. In nucleotides, the CDR3 is TGTGCCAGTAGTGCAGGGGGCGCGCTTGGCTACACCTTC. This sequence encodes CASSAGGALGYTF.

By proportion, this clone is medium-sized. This chain uses TRBV6-1 with TRBJ2-7; TRBD1 matches at 9 bases. Unmatched junction bases numbered 12, after V lost 7 bases and J lost 5 bases. CDR1 is MNHNS and CDR2 is SASEGT in the germline V gene. The CDR3 covers 15 residues. The CDR3 sequence: CASTASGQGIDEQYF. CDR3 DNA sequence: TGTGCCAGCACCGCTTCAGGACAGGGGATCGACGAGCAGTACTTC.

The chain is built from TRBV7-9 and TRBJ2-2; D call uncertain. This CDR3 region has 13 residues. Germline CDR1 and CDR2: SEHNR and FQNEAQ (reference sequence). V dropped 4 bases and J dropped 6 bases, with 9 bases sitting between them. In DNA form, the CDR3 reads TGTGCCAGCAGCTCGGACGTCTCCGGGGAGCTGTTTTTT. Its translation: CASSSDVSGELFF.

This clone was detected once. The V call is TRBV6-1, the J call TRBJ2-7, with no clear D. The CDR3 spans 16 residues. Trimming cost V 2 bases and J 0 bases, with 14 bases left between them. In germline, CDR1 is MNHNS, CDR2 SASEGT. The CDR3 loop reads CASSEPYSGRSYEQYF. DNA for the CDR3: TGTGCCAGCAGTGAACCCTATTCTGGACGCTCCTACGAGCAGTACTTC.

The rearrangement joins TRBV6-1 to TRBJ2-7; TRBD1 aligns across 8 bases. The CDR3 is 14 amino acids. V shed 4 bases, J shed 6 bases, and the junction held 8 bases outside the gene matches. CDR1 is MNHNS and CDR2 is SASEGT in the germline V gene. The CDR3 protein is CASSVQGESLEQYF. The CDR3 region has the DNA TGTGCCAGCAGTGTACAGGGGGAGTCTCTCGAGCAGTACTTC.

The rearrangement joins TRBV28 to TRBJ2-7, with a tentative D call TRBD2 (6 bases). V lost 2 bases to trimming and J lost 4 bases, with 12 bases between them. The CDR3 extends over 14 amino acids. Germline V gene sequence: CDR1 MDHEN, CDR2 SYDVKM. This CDR3 is CASSLPGAGYEQYF. In nucleotides, the CDR3 is TGTGCCAGCAGTTTACCGGGAGCAGGGTACGAGCAGTACTTC.

The chain carries TRBV28 and TRBJ2-5; a weak D match, TRBD1 (6 bases). The J call may not be correct, given that the DNA end is closer to TRBJ2-7. The CDR3 runs to 14 residues. Per germline, CDR1 MDHEN and CDR2 SYDVKM. The CDR3 nucleotides are TGTGCCAGCAGTTCAGGGGTAACCGCCTACGAGCAGTACTTC. Translating gives CASSSGVTAYEQYF.

This clone is large within its sample. The gene calls are TRBV19 and TRBJ2-7; possibly TRBD2 for D (6 bases). V was trimmed by 3 bases and J by 7 bases, leaving 19 bases between them. The CDR3 spans 15 residues. Germline V gene data show CDR1 as LNHDA and CDR2 as SQIVND (reference sequence). The CDR3, as DNA: TGTGCCAGTAGTATGATCGGAGCCCCGGCGGGAGAGCAGTACTTC. It translates to CASSMIGAPAGEQYF.

Within the sample, this clone is medium-sized. The gene calls are TRBV28 and TRBJ2-7; D may correspond to TRBD1 or TRBD2 (5 bases each). This CDR3 has 13 amino acids. The V and J ends lost 7 bases and 6 bases respectively, with 16 bases between them. Germline-derived CDR1 and CDR2 are MDHEN and SYDVKM. CDR3: CASKKITGREQYF. Here the CDR3 DNA reads TGTGCCAGCAAGAAGATTACGGGGCGCGAGCAGTACTTC. Using reference TRBV28 and TRBJ2-7 for the parts outside the CDR3, the full variable domain is DVKVTQSSRYLVKRTGEKVFLECVQDMDHENMFWYRQDPGLGLRLIYFSYDVKMKEKGDIPEGYSVSREKKERFSLILESASTNQTSMYLCASKKITGREQYFGPGTRLTVT.

CDR3 sequence: CASSIHRGSSYEQYF. The CDR3 DNA sequence: TGTGCCAGCAGTATCCACAGGGGGAGCTCCTACGAGCAGTACTTC. The chain couples TRBV6-1 to TRBJ2-7; 8 bases align to TRBD1. Germline V gene sequence: CDR1 MNHNS, CDR2 SASEGT. J was trimmed by 0 bases and V by 5 bases; bases with no gene match: 6. The CDR3 covers 15 residues.

V and J are TRBV28 and TRBJ2-7, with 16 bases aligning to TRBD2. CDR1 is MDHEN and CDR2 is SYDVKM in the germline V gene. CDR3 length: 18 residues. V lost 5 bases, J lost 6 bases, and 13 bases stayed unmatched. The CDR3 DNA follows: TGTGCCAGCAGTCGACCCGCGGGACTAGCGGGAGGGCCTTCCGAGCAGTACTTC. Its protein is CASSRPAGLAGGPSEQYF.

V usage is TRBV20-1 and J usage is TRBJ2-3, with no clear D. Trimming removed 5 bases from V and 8 bases from J, with 11 bases in between. The CDR3 loop spans 11 amino acids. From germline, CDR1 is DFQATT and CDR2 SNEGSKA (reference sequence). CDR3 nucleotides: TGCAGTGCTCCTGGCGTGGCTACGCAGTATTTT. Its protein product is CSAPGVATQYF.

V gene TRBV28 combines with J gene TRBJ2-1; D remains ambiguous. The CDR3 spans 14 residues. Germline V gene sequence: CDR1 MDHEN, CDR2 SYDVKM. V was shortened by 3 bases and J by 1 base, with 7 bases between the two germline ends. CDR3 sequence: CASSFGRSYNEQFF. The CDR3 region has the DNA TGTGCCAGCAGTTTCGGACGGTCCTACAATGAGCAGTTCTTC.

This rearrangement joins TRBV28 to TRBJ1-5; D perhaps matches TRBD1 (5 bases). The CDR3 sequence is 17 residues long. The V and J ends lost 5 bases and 4 bases respectively, with 21 bases between them. The germline CDR1 and CDR2 sequences are MDHEN and SYDVKM. The CDR3 sequence is CASSPYPVDSLNQPQHF. CDR3 DNA: TGTGCCAGCAGTCCATACCCCGTCGACAGCTTAAATCAGCCCCAGCATTTT.

This chain connects TRBV7-9 to TRBJ2-3; tentatively, D is TRBD2 (6 bases). The germline V gene encodes CDR1 SEHNR and CDR2 FQNEAQ (reference sequence). This CDR3 spans 14 amino acids. V was clipped by 5 bases and J by 4 bases, with 13 bases between them. CDR3 nucleotides: TGTGCCAGCAGCCCCCGGGCGGGACCAGATACGCAGTATTTT. Translated, it gives CASSPRAGPDTQYF.

The chain carries TRBV27 and TRBJ2-7; 9 bases line up with TRBD1. Per the germline V gene, CDR1 is MNHEY and CDR2 is SMNVEV (reference sequence). J lost 5 bases, V lost 4 bases, and 9 bases had no gene match. There are 15 residues in the CDR3. The CDR3 DNA reads TGTGCCAGCAGTTCCTCCGGGACAGGGCTAAACGAGCAGTACTTC. Protein sequence: CASSSSGTGLNEQYF.

The rearrangement joins TRBV28 to TRBJ2-7; D is uncertain. CDR1 and CDR2 (germline): MDHEN, SYDVKM. With 2 bases removed from V and 5 bases from J, the gap between germline ends came to 13 bases. The CDR3 is 14 residues long. The CDR3 spells CASSLTGIRNEQYF. The CDR3 DNA reads TGTGCCAGCAGTTTAACTGGGATCCGGAACGAGCAGTACTTC.

The chain joins TRBV28 to TRBJ2-1, with 11 nucleotides matching TRBD2. V was pared by 3 bases and J by 7 bases, with 8 bases of the junction left unmatched. This CDR3 comprises 16 residues. CDR1 is MDHEN, CDR2 SYDVKM, per germline. In DNA, the CDR3 is TGTGCCAGCAGTTTTCGGGCTAGCGGGAGGTGGAATGAGCAGTTCTTC. It encodes CASSFRASGRWNEQFF. Using reference TRBV28 and TRBJ2-1 for the parts outside the CDR3, the full variable domain is DVKVTQSSRYLVKRTGEKVFLECVQDMDHENMFWYRQDPGLGLRLIYFSYDVKMKEKGDIPEGYSVSREKKERFSLILESASTNQTSMYLCASSFRASGRWNEQFFGPGTRLTVL.

Only one count was recorded for this clone. V gene TRBV6-1 combines with J gene TRBJ1-5; D ambiguous. Germline CDR1 is MNHNS and CDR2 is SASEGT. V shed 5 bases and J shed 4 bases, with 9 bases lying between them. There are 13 residues in the CDR3. The CDR3 protein is CASSSLGNQPQHF. The DNA of the CDR3 is TGTGCCAGCAGTTCTTTGGGGAATCAGCCCCAGCATTTT.

The CDR3, as DNA: TGTGCCAGTAGTCCTCAAGGGGAGTGGGGATCAGCTTTCTTT. The encoded protein is CASSPQGEWGSAFF. The chain employs TRBV19 and TRBJ1-1, with a possible D match to TRBD1 (5 bases). Trimming took 5 bases from V and 10 from J, leaving 20 bases between them. This CDR3 spans 14 amino acids. The germline V gene encodes CDR1 LNHDA and CDR2 SQIVND (reference sequence).

V is TRBV19 and J is TRBJ2-1, with D maybe TRBD2 (6 bases). V lost 5 bases to trimming and J lost 2 bases, with 16 bases between them. The CDR3 covers 16 residues. The germline V gene encodes CDR1 LNHDA and CDR2 SQIVND (reference sequence). CDR3 in amino acids: CASSLTGTRTYNEQFF. The CDR3, as DNA: TGTGCCAGTAGTCTCACCGGGACTCGCACCTACAATGAGCAGTTCTTC.